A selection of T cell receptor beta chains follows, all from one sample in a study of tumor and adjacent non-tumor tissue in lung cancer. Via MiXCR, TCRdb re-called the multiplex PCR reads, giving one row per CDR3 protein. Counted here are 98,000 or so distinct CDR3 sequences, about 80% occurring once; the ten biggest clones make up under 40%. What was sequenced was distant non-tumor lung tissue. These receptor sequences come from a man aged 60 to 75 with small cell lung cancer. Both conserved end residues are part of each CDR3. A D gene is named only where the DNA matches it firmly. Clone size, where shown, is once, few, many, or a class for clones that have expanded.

CDR3: CGSRQGNGEKLVF
DNA: TGTGGCAGCAGACAGGGGAACGGAGAAAAACTGGTTTTT
J: TRBJ1-4
size: NA
D: TRBD1
V: TRBV12-3/TRBV12-4

CDR3: CASSLPEGIGRADEQYF
DNA: TGTGCCAGTAGCCTCCCAGAAGGTATCGGGAGGGCGGACGAGCAGTACTTC
J: TRBJ2-7
size: NA
D: TRBD2
V: TRBV11-1

CDR3: CATSKTVGSWVEQFF
DNA: TGTGCCACCAGCAAAACAGTGGGCTCATGGGTTGAGCAATTCTTC
J: TRBJ2-1
size: NA
D: NA
V: TRBV12-3/TRBV12-4

CDR3: CVSSLWAGNQPQHF
DNA: TGTGTCAGCAGTTTATGGGCCGGGAATCAGCCCCAGCATTTT
J: TRBJ1-5
size: NA
D: NA
V: TRBV28

CDR3: CANSYSVWELADNEQFF
DNA: TGTGCTAACAGTTACTCGGTCTGGGAACTAGCGGACAATGAGCAGTTCTTC
J: TRBJ2-1
size: NA
D: TRBD2
V: TRBV6-5

CDR3: CSAAIIGRVSNEQFF
DNA: TGCAGTGCTGCGATTATAGGTCGTGTTTCCAATGAGCAGTTCTTC
J: TRBJ2-1
size: NA
D: NA
V: TRBV20-1

CDR3: CASSYSGVSGFYEQYF
DNA: TGTGCCAGCAGTTACAGTGGGGTTAGCGGGTTCTACGAGCAGTACTTC
J: TRBJ2-7
size: NA
D: TRBD2
V: TRBV6-2/TRBV6-3

CDR3: CAISESFGQGASEALF
DNA: NA
J: TRBJ1-1
size: NA
D: NA
V: TRBV10-3

CDR3: CVSSILDREEAQYF
DNA: TGTGTCAGCAGTATATTGGATAGGGAAGAGGCCCAGTACTTC
J: TRBJ2-5
size: NA
D: NA
V: TRBV12-3/TRBV12-4

CDR3: CASSSRIGGITDAFF
DNA: TGTGCCAGCAGCTCACGGATAGGGGGAATCACTGATGCTTTCTTT
J: TRBJ1-1
size: NA
D: NA
V: TRBV5-4

CDR3: CAGSPDIYGNTIYF
DNA: TGTGCCGGCAGCCCCGACATCTATGGAAACACCATATATTTT
J: TRBJ1-3
size: NA
D: NA
V: TRBV12-3/TRBV12-4

CDR3: CASRGPAGTDTQYF
DNA: TGTGCCAGCAGGGGCCCAGCGGGGACAGATACGCAGTATTTT
J: TRBJ2-3
size: many
D: TRBD2
V: TRBV12-3/TRBV12-4

CDR3: CASNGGTSGTASRFF
DNA: TGTGCCAGCAACGGGGGGACTAGCGGCACAGCCAGTCGGTTCTTC
J: TRBJ2-1
size: few
D: TRBD2
V: TRBV7-8

CDR3: CASGQDLRANTGKLFF
DNA: TGTGCCAGCGGCCAAGACTTGAGGGCCAACACCGGGAAGCTGTTTTTT
J: TRBJ2-2
size: NA
D: NA
V: TRBV4-2

CDR3: CSARGGAETGELFF
DNA: TGCAGTGCCCGAGGGGGGGCGGAAACCGGGGAGCTGTTTTTT
J: TRBJ2-2
size: NA
D: NA
V: TRBV29-1

CDR3: CASSFQSLMEQFF
DNA: TGTGCCAGCAGCTTTCAGTCCCTCATGGAGCAGTTCTTC
J: TRBJ2-1
size: NA
D: NA
V: TRBV11-2

CDR3: CASSLATRKGTQYF
DNA: TGTGCCAGCAGCTTGGCAACACGGAAAGGGACCCAGTACTTC
J: TRBJ2-5
size: NA
D: NA
V: TRBV5-4

CDR3: CASSLMDREETQYF
DNA: TGTGCCAGCAGTTTAATGGACAGGGAAGAGACCCAGTACTTC
J: TRBJ2-5
size: hyperexpanded
D: TRBD1
V: TRBV12-3/TRBV12-4

CDR3: CASSQGRVNTGELLF
DNA: TGTGCCAGCAGCCAGGGACGTGTGAACACCGGGGAGCTACTTTTT
J: TRBJ2-2
size: NA
D: NA
V: TRBV5-4

CDR3: CASRSLTGCMVEQFF
DNA: TGTGCCAGCAGATCTTTAACGGGATGTATGGTTGAGCAGTTCTTC
J: TRBJ2-1
size: NA
D: NA
V: TRBV12-3/TRBV12-4

CDR3: CAWNQSGKDGQFF
DNA: TGTGCCTGGAACCAATCGGGGAAGGATGGGCAATTCTTC
J: TRBJ2-1
size: NA
D: NA
V: TRBV30

CDR3: CAGSLGLAGVQQFF
DNA: TGTGCCGGCAGCCTGGGACTAGCGGGAGTCCAGCAGTTCTTC
J: TRBJ2-1
size: NA
D: TRBD2
V: TRBV5-5

CDR3: CAGSHPRGTQYF
DNA: TGTGCTGGCAGCCACCCCCGGGGTACGCAGTATTTT
J: TRBJ2-3
size: NA
D: NA
V: TRBV11-3